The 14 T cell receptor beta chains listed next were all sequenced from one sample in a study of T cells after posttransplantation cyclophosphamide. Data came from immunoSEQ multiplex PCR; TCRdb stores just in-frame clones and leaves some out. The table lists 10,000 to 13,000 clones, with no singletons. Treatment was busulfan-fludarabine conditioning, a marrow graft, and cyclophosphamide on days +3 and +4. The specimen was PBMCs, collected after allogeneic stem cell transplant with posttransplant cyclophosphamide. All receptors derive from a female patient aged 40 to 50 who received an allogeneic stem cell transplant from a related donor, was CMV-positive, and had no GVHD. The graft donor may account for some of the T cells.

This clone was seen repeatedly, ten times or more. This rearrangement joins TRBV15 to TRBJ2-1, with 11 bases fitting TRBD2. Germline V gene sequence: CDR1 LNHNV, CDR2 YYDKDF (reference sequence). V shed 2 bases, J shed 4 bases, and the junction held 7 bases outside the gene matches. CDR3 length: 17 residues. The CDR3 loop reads CATSRQMGLAVYNEQFF. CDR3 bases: TGTGCCACCAGCAGACAAATGGGACTAGCGGTATACAATGAGCAGTTCTTC.

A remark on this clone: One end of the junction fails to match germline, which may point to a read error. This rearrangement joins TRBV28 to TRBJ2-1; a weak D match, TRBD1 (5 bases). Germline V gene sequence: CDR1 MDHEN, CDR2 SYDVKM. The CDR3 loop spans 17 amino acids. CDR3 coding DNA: TGTGCCAGCAGTTTATTTGGTATTGGGGCAGAGTACAATGGGCAGTTCTTC. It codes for CASSLFGIGAEYNGQFF.

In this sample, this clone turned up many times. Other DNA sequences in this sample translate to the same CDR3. The CDR3 DNA reads TGTGCCACCAGCAGAACGGGAGAGACCCAGTACTTC. Its protein is CATSRTGETQYF. This chain connects TRBV15 to TRBJ2-5, with D unclear. The CDR3 has 12 residues. Germline V gene data show CDR1 as LNHNV and CDR2 as YYDKDF (reference sequence). Trimming left V 2 bases short and J 4 bases short, with 5 bases between.

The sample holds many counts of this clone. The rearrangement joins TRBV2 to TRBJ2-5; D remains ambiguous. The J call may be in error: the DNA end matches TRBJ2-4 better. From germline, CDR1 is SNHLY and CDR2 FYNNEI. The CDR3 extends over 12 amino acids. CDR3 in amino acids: CASSEFRDIQYF. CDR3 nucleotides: TGTGCCAGCAGTGAATTCCGGGACATTCAGTACTTC.

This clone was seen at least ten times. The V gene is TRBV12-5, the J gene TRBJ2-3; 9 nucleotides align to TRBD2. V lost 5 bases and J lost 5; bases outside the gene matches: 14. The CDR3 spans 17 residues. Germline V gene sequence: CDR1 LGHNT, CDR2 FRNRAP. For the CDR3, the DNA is TGTGCTAGTGGTGCGGGACGTAGCGGGAGCCCGGAAGATACGCAGTATTTT. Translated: CASGAGRSGSPEDTQYF.

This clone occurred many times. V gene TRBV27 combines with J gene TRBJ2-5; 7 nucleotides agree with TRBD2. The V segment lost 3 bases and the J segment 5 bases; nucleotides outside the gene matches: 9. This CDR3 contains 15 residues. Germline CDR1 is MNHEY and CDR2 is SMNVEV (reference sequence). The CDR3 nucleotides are TGTGCCAGCAGTTTTGCGGCGGGAGAAGTTGAGACCCAGTACTTC. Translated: CASSFAAGEVETQYF.

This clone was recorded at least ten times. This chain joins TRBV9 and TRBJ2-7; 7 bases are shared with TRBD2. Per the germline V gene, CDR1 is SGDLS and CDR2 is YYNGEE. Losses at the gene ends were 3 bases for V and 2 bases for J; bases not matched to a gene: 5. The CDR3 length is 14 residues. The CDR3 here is CASSARDYTYEQYF. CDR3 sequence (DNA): TGTGCCAGCAGCGCACGGGACTACACCTACGAGCAGTACTTC.

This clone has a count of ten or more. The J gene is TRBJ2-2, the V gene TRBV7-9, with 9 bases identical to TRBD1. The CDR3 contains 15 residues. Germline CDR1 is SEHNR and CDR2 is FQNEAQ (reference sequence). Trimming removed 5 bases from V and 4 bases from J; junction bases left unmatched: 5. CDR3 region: CASSNRQGGTGELFF. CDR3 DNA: TGTGCCAGCAGCAATAGACAGGGGGGCACCGGGGAGCTGTTTTTT.

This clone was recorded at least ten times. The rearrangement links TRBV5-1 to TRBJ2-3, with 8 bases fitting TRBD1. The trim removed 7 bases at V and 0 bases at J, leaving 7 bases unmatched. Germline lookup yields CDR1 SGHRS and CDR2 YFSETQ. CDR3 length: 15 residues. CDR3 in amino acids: CASGVGDRSTDTQYF. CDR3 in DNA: TGCGCCAGCGGAGTAGGGGACAGGAGCACAGATACGCAGTATTTT.

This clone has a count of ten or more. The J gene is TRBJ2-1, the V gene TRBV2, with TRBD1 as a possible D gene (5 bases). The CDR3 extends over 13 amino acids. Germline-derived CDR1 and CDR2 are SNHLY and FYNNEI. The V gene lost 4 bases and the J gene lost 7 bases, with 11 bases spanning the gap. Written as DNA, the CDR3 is TGTGCCAGCAGTGCAGGGCGCCGAAATGAGCAGTTCTTC. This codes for CASSAGRRNEQFF.

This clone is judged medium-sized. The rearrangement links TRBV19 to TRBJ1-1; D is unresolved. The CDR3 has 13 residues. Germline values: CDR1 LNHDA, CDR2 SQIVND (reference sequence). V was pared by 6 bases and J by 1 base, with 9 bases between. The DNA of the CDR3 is TGTGCCAGTAGATGGCAGGAGAACACTGAAGCTTTCTTT. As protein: CASRWQENTEAFF.

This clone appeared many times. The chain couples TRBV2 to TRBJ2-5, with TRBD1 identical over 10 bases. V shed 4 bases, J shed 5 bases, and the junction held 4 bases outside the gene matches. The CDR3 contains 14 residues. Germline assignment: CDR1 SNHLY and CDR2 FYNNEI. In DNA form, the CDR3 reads TGTGCCAGCAGTGGCTTGGGACAGGGGGAGACCCAGTACTTC. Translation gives CASSGLGQGETQYF.

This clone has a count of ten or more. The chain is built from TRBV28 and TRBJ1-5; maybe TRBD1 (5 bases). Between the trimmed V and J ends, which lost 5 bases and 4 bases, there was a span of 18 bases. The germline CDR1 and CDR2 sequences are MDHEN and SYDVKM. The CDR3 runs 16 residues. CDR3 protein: CASSPHPGKGNQPQHF. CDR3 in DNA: TGTGCCAGCAGTCCCCACCCAGGGAAAGGAAATCAGCCCCAGCATTTT.

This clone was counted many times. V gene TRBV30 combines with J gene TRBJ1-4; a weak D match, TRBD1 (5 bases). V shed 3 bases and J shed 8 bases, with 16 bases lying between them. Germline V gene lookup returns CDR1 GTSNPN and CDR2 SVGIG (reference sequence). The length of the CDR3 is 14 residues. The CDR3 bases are TGTGCCTGGAGGGTGGGTAGGGGCATCGAAAAACTGTTTTTT. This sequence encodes CAWRVGRGIEKLFF.